The next 27 T cell receptor beta chains were all read from a single sample in a study of immune evolution from preneoplasia to lung adenocarcinoma. The data were produced by immunoSEQ multiplex PCR, yet TCRdb's version contains in-frame clones alone and is incomplete. This table holds thousands of clones, roughly 82% found once. Specimen: FFPE lung adenocarcinoma in situ tissue. The receptors were gathered from a donor older than 65 with lung adenocarcinoma.

This chain connects TRBV2 to TRBJ1-1; TRBD1 matches 10 bases. Germline lookup yields CDR1 SNHLY and CDR2 FYNNEI. The J segment lost 1 base and the V segment lost 6 bases, leaving 2 bases of the junction unmatched. The CDR3 sequence is 14 residues long. This chain's CDR3 is CASRGQGTNTEAFF. The CDR3 bases are TGTGCCAGCAGGGGACAGGGGACGAACACTGAAGCTTTCTTT.

V usage is TRBV5-1 and J usage is TRBJ2-1; D may be TRBD2 (6 bases). This CDR3 is 16 amino acids long. In germline, CDR1 is SGHRS, CDR2 YFSETQ. V was clipped by 0 bases and J by 7 bases, with 17 bases between them. This CDR3 reads CASSLVPGVVWNEQFF. The CDR3 region has the DNA TGCGCCAGCAGCTTGGTTCCGGGAGTGGTCTGGAATGAGCAGTTCTTC.

In this sample, this clone turned up a few times. The rearrangement links TRBV5-1 to TRBJ1-1; D perhaps matches TRBD1 (5 bases). The CDR3 is 11 amino acids. V was pared by 0 bases and J by 8 bases, with 5 bases between. Germline lookup yields CDR1 SGHRS and CDR2 YFSETQ. The CDR3 reads CASSLGGEAFF. CDR3 DNA sequence: TGCGCCAGCAGCTTGGGGGGGGAAGCTTTCTTT.

This sequence joins TRBV19 and TRBJ2-1; 9 nucleotides line up with TRBD1. With 8 bases clipped from V and 8 bases from J, the junction kept 37 bases outside the gene matches. The germline V gene has CDR1 LNHDA and CDR2 SQIVND (reference sequence). CDR3 length: 23 amino acids. CDR3 in amino acids: CASLSFGYLFCRTGTGRCDEQFF. The CDR3 DNA follows: TGTGCCAGTCTCTCTTTTGGGTATTTATTTTGCCGAACCGGGACAGGGAGGTGCGATGAGCAGTTCTTC.

The rearrangement joins TRBV10-3 to TRBJ2-3, with TRBD2 matching 11 bases. The CDR3 is 18 residues long. The germline gives CDR1 ENHRY, CDR2 SYGVKD. V trimming: 6 bases; J trimming: 2 bases; junction bases outside the gene matches: 13. In DNA form, the CDR3 reads TGTGCCATCAGCTCTACTGCCGGGACTAGCGGCCCCACAGATACGCAGTATTTT. Its translation is CAISSTAGTSGPTDTQYF.

V and J are TRBV10-1 and TRBJ2-4, with D perhaps TRBD2 (6 bases). The CDR3 contains 15 residues. The ends were cut back, 0 bases at V and 5 bases at J, with 11 bases in the middle. Germline CDR1 and CDR2: WNHNN and SYGVQD (reference sequence). The CDR3 spells CASSESRGPENIQYF. CDR3 DNA: TGCGCCAGCAGTGAGTCGCGGGGACCAGAAAACATTCAGTACTTC.

This rearrangement joins TRBV5-1 to TRBJ2-3; 8 nucleotides match TRBD2. The CDR3 extends over 16 amino acids. The germline gives CDR1 SGHRS, CDR2 YFSETQ. J lost 4 bases, V lost 2 bases, and 9 bases had no gene match. This chain's CDR3 is CASSLEAGVSPDTQYF. The CDR3 DNA is TGCGCCAGCAGCTTAGAAGCGGGAGTCTCCCCAGATACGCAGTATTTT. Drawing the rest from reference TRBV5-1 and TRBJ2-3, the complete variable domain is KAGVTQTPRYLIKTRGQQVTLSCSPISGHRSVSWYQQTPGQGLQFLFEYFSETQRNKGNFPGRFSGRQFSNSRSEMNVSTLELGDSALYLCASSLEAGVSPDTQYFGPGTRLTVL.

The genes are TRBV7-6 and TRBJ2-5, with 12 nucleotides matching TRBD1. Germline loops: CDR1 SGHVS, CDR2 FNYEAQ. The CDR3 length is 14 residues. V shed 5 bases and J 5 bases; nucleotides not matched to a gene: 3. The CDR3 DNA sequence: TGTGCCAGCAGCCTCGGGACAGGGGGCGAGACCCAGTACTTC. Protein product: CASSLGTGGETQYF.

V gene TRBV6-4 combines with J gene TRBJ1-1, with unresolved D. Looked up from germline, CDR1 is MRHNA and CDR2 is SNTAGT. Between the trimmed V and J ends, which lost 2 bases and 2 bases, there was a span of 3 bases. The CDR3 loop spans 12 amino acids. The CDR3 nucleotides are TGTGCCAGCAGTGACCCCAACACTGAAGCTTTCTTT. Translation: CASSDPNTEAFF.

The V and J genes are TRBV11-2 and TRBJ2-3; D unclear. V was cut by 6 bases and J by 6 bases, with 10 bases left in between. This CDR3 has 12 residues. Germline V gives CDR1 SGHAT, CDR2 FQNNGV. The CDR3 loop reads CASSLAFDTQYF. The CDR3 coding sequence is TGTGCCAGCAGTTTGGCCTTTGATACGCAGTATTTT.

This chain connects TRBV4-2 to TRBJ1-1, with D tentatively TRBD1 (5 bases). The V gene's germline CDR1 is LGHNA and CDR2 YNFKEQ. This CDR3 contains 14 residues. V lost 0 bases to trimming and J lost 8 bases, with 13 bases between them. The CDR3 loop is CASSQDRSGGEAFF. CDR3 bases: TGTGCCAGCAGCCAAGATCGGAGCGGGGGAGAAGCTTTCTTT.

The chain combines TRBV14 with TRBJ2-3; 9 positions match TRBD2. Germline lookup yields CDR1 SGHDN and CDR2 FVKESK. With V trimmed by 2 bases and J by 3 bases, 12 bases remained unmatched. The CDR3 is 18 amino acids. CDR3 residues: CASSQWTLAGALTDTQYF. The CDR3 DNA sequence: TGTGCCAGCAGCCAATGGACCTTAGCGGGAGCTCTGACAGATACGCAGTATTTT.

The gene calls are TRBV2 and TRBJ2-7; 8 bases fit TRBD2. This CDR3 comprises 13 residues. V lost 7 bases, J lost 6 bases, and 8 bases stayed unmatched. Germline values: CDR1 SNHLY, CDR2 FYNNEI. This CDR3 is CASIRAGAGEQYF. The DNA of the CDR3 is TGTGCCAGCATACGAGCGGGAGCAGGCGAGCAGTACTTC.

The V call is TRBV6-5, the J call TRBJ2-5; D perhaps matches TRBD1 (6 bases). This CDR3 comprises 16 residues. Trimming removed 0 bases from V and 4 bases from J, with 15 bases in between. Per germline, CDR1 MNHEY and CDR2 SVGAGI. The CDR3 protein is CASSYSYRAVGETQYF. The DNA for the CDR3 is TGTGCCAGCAGTTACTCGTACAGGGCTGTAGGAGAGACCCAGTACTTC.

The chain links TRBV7-9 to TRBJ1-1, with D hard to call. CDR1 and CDR2 (germline): SEHNR, FQNEAQ (reference sequence). The V and J ends lost 1 base and 3 bases respectively, with 6 bases between them. The CDR3 extends over 13 amino acids. The CDR3 spells CASSLVDDTEAFF. The DNA of the CDR3 is TGTGCCAGCAGCTTAGTGGACGACACTGAAGCTTTCTTT.

This chain uses TRBV4-1 with TRBJ2-1; 9 positions match TRBD2. The CDR3 length is 15 residues. CDR1 and CDR2 (germline): MGHRA, YSYEKL. The trim removed 4 bases at V and 7 bases at J, leaving 8 bases unmatched. CDR3 sequence (DNA): TGCGCCAGCAGCCCGGTGTGGAGCGGGAGGAATGAGCAGTTCTTC. Translating it yields CASSPVWSGRNEQFF.

This clone was found once. The chain is built from TRBV30 and TRBJ2-7; TRBD1 agrees at 9 bases. The CDR3 covers 14 residues. J was trimmed by 2 bases and V by 4 bases; bases with no gene match: 6. Germline values: CDR1 GTSNPN, CDR2 SVGIG (reference sequence). CDR3 DNA sequence: TGTGCCTGGAATACCGGGACAGGGACCTACGAGCAGTACTTC. Its protein is CAWNTGTGTYEQYF.

This chain uses TRBV4-1 with TRBJ1-3; possibly TRBD1 for D (6 bases). The V and J ends lost 3 bases and 9 bases respectively, with 15 bases between them. The CDR3 covers 14 residues. CDR1 MGHRA and CDR2 YSYEKL come from the germline V gene. For the CDR3, the DNA is TGCGCCAGCAGCCACCCCAGGGGTTGGGGCACCATATATTTT. It translates to CASSHPRGWGTIYF.

This CDR3 reads CASSLAPTSGNRADTQYF. CDR3 DNA sequence: TGCGCCAGCAGCTTGGCCCCGACTAGCGGGAACCGAGCAGATACGCAGTATTTT. This sequence joins TRBV5-1 and TRBJ2-3, with 11 nucleotides matching TRBD2. This CDR3 spans 18 amino acids. CDR1 is SGHRS and CDR2 is YFSETQ in the germline V gene. V gave up 0 bases and J gave up 4 bases; unmatched junction bases: 10.

This clone occurred once. The chain is built from TRBV9 and TRBJ2-2; D is possibly TRBD2 (6 bases). Germline V gene sequence: CDR1 SGDLS, CDR2 YYNGEE. V was shortened by 7 bases and J by 2 bases, with 18 bases between the two germline ends. The CDR3 is 16 residues long. The CDR3 protein is CASGGRLERNTGELFF. The CDR3 nucleotides are TGTGCCAGCGGGGGGAGGCTAGAGCGCAACACCGGGGAGCTGTTTTTT.

J is TRBJ2-1 and V is TRBV7-8; tentative D call: TRBD2 (6 bases). Trimming cost V 4 bases and J 3 bases, with 13 bases left between them. CDR3 size: 15 residues. Germline values: CDR1 SGHVS, CDR2 FQNEAQ. CDR3 region: CASSSGLKLYNEQFF. CDR3 in DNA: TGTGCCAGCAGCTCCGGACTAAAGCTCTACAATGAGCAGTTCTTC.

The gene calls are TRBV7-8 and TRBJ1-5; D remains unclear. The CDR3 length is 13 residues. The germline CDR1 and CDR2 sequences are SGHVS and FQNEAQ. V was shortened by 5 bases and J by 3 bases, with 8 bases between the two germline ends. The CDR3 reads CASSAEPNQPQHF. DNA for the CDR3: TGTGCCAGCAGCGCTGAACCCAATCAGCCCCAGCATTTT.

This clone was seen more than once but under ten times. The chain is built from TRBV7-9 and TRBJ1-1, with D maybe TRBD1 (5 bases). V was pared by 6 bases and J by 5 bases, with 13 bases between. The germline CDR1 and CDR2 sequences are SEHNR and FQNEAQ (reference sequence). The CDR3 extends over 13 amino acids. The CDR3 is CASRHGTVTEAFF. In DNA, the CDR3 is TGTGCCAGCAGGCACGGGACTGTAACTGAAGCTTTCTTT.

J is TRBJ2-7 and V is TRBV19; D ambiguous. The ends were cut back, 4 bases at V and 6 bases at J, with 13 bases in the middle. CDR1 and CDR2 (germline): LNHDA, SQIVND (reference sequence). The CDR3 is made up of 13 amino acids. The DNA of the CDR3 is TGTGCCAGTAGTACCTTAGAAGGGTCCGAGCAGTACTTC. It is translated as CASSTLEGSEQYF.

This rearrangement joins TRBV6-1 to TRBJ1-4; TRBD1 agrees at 7 bases. V shed 6 bases, J shed 1 base, and the junction held 5 bases outside the gene matches. CDR1 MNHNS and CDR2 SASEGT come from the germline V gene. CDR3 size: 15 residues. This CDR3 is CASRGSGGTNEKLFF. In nucleotides, the CDR3 is TGTGCCAGCAGGGGATCAGGGGGAACTAATGAAAAACTGTTTTTT.

This clone was observed a handful of times. The chain links TRBV11-2 to TRBJ2-1; D gene ambiguous. Trimming took off 1 base at V and 5 bases at J, with 3 bases between the two ends. The CDR3 length is 12 residues. Germline-derived CDR1 and CDR2 are SGHAT and FQNNGV. The CDR3 is CASSLGHNEQFF. The CDR3 nucleotides are TGTGCCAGCAGCTTAGGCCACAATGAGCAGTTCTTC.

The chain is built from TRBV10-3 and TRBJ2-7; 9 nucleotides line up with TRBD2. V was clipped by 8 bases and J by 2 bases; unmatched bases: 10. This CDR3 is 15 amino acids long. Germline CDR1 ENHRY, CDR2 SYGVKD. CDR3 protein: CAIAPLLAGTYEQYF. The CDR3 coding sequence is TGTGCCATCGCTCCTCTTCTAGCGGGGACCTACGAGCAGTACTTC.